The 30 T cell receptor beta chains given below trace back to one sample, sequenced in a study of CD8 T cells in ankylosing spondylitis. Notes on the study in general: What appeared characteristic of ankylosing spondylitis blood was a TCR beta motif of fewer than ten highly homologous variants.

What these receptors recognize is not known. TCRdb re-called the 5' RACE reads through MiXCR, storing one row per CDR3 protein. Of 350,000 or so distinct CDR3 sequences listed, roughly 8% are singletons. The sequenced sample was blood, either unsorted or a sorted T cell fraction (not recorded which). The receptor source for this set is a male donor with ankylosing spondylitis.

The table lists this clonotype with a few counts. This chain joins TRBV7-3 and TRBJ2-7, with 7 bases that match TRBD2. V was pared by 2 bases and J by 2 bases, with 6 bases of the junction left unmatched. CDR1 and CDR2 from the germline V gene are SGHTA and FQGTGA. There are 15 residues in the CDR3. CDR3 region: CASSLQASGPYEQYF. The DNA of the CDR3 is TGTGCCAGCAGCTTACAGGCTAGCGGACCCTACGAGCAGTACTTC.

This clonotype has a count of ten or more. The chain uses TRBV29-1 and TRBJ1-4; D remains unclear. Germline CDR1 reads SQVTM; CDR2 reads ANQGSEA. The CDR3 contains 14 residues. Between the trimmed V and J ends, which lost 0 bases and 10 bases, there was a span of 15 bases. The CDR3 here is CSVEDRQLIGKLFF. DNA for the CDR3: TGCAGCGTTGAAGATCGTCAGTTGATAGGAAAACTGTTTTTT.

This clonotype was seen a handful of times. The rearrangement joins TRBV29-1 to TRBJ2-1; no definite D call. The CDR3 loop spans 12 amino acids. Trimming took 6 bases from V and 2 from J, leaving 8 bases between them. The germline gives CDR1 SQVTM, CDR2 ANQGSEA. CDR3 nucleotides: TGCAGCGTCGCGGACCCCTACAATGAGCAGTTCTTC. Translated, it gives CSVADPYNEQFF.

This clonotype turned up a few times. The chain combines TRBV5-1 with TRBJ2-7; TRBD2 agrees at 7 bases. Trimming at V came to 0 bases and at J to 6 bases, leaving 6 bases not matched to a gene. The germline V gene encodes CDR1 SGHRS and CDR2 YFSETQ. This CDR3 has 14 residues. The CDR3 is CASSLGLADLEQYF. CDR3 nucleotides: TGCGCCAGCAGCTTGGGACTAGCAGACCTCGAGCAGTACTTC.

The rearrangement uses TRBV6-1 and TRBJ1-5; TRBD1 is a possible D gene (5 bases). Trimming shortened V by 3 bases and J by 3 bases, and 12 bases separated the two germline ends. This CDR3 region has 15 residues. Per germline, CDR1 MNHNS and CDR2 SASEGT. CDR3 residues: CASSDTGPNNQPQHF. The CDR3 DNA reads as TGTGCCAGCAGTGATACGGGGCCGAACAATCAGCCCCAGCATTTT.

CDR3 sequence: CSARGLRDRAGEQFF. Here the CDR3 DNA reads TGCAGTGCTAGAGGCCTCCGGGACAGGGCCGGTGAGCAGTTCTTC. V gene TRBV20-1 combines with J gene TRBJ2-1; the match to TRBD1 covers 9 bases. This CDR3 is 15 amino acids long. J lost 9 bases, V lost 1 base, and 10 bases had no gene match. CDR1 and CDR2 from the germline V gene are DFQATT and SNEGSKA (reference sequence).

This clonotype was detected only a few times. Here the CDR3 reads CASLRGENTGELFF. The CDR3 DNA follows: TGTGCCAGCCTAAGAGGGGAGAACACCGGGGAGCTGTTTTTT. This chain uses TRBV2 with TRBJ2-2; D possibly matches TRBD1 or TRBD2 (5 bases each). The germline V gene encodes CDR1 SNHLY and CDR2 FYNNEI. The ends were cut back, 8 bases at V and 1 base at J, with 11 bases in the middle. The CDR3 is 14 residues long.

The sample holds a few counts of this clonotype. V and J are TRBV5-1 and TRBJ2-1; 12 bases match TRBD2. Germline trimming cut 0 bases from V and 2 bases from J; bases unmatched to any gene: 3. The germline V gene has CDR1 SGHRS and CDR2 YFSETQ. The CDR3 loop spans 17 amino acids. DNA for the CDR3: TGCGCCAGCAGCTTGGGGACTAGCGGGGAACCCTACAATGAGCAGTTCTTC. It codes for CASSLGTSGEPYNEQFF. Looking up the rest from reference TRBV5-1 and TRBJ2-1 gives the full variable domain: KAGVTQTPRYLIKTRGQQVTLSCSPISGHRSVSWYQQTPGQGLQFLFEYFSETQRNKGNFPGRFSGRQFSNSRSEMNVSTLELGDSALYLCASSLGTSGEPYNEQFFGPGTRLTVL.

This clonotype was detected a few times. The V and J genes are TRBV6-5 and TRBJ2-5; D gene uncertain. Trimming removed 6 bases from V and 5 bases from J, with 7 bases in between. CDR1 is MNHEY, CDR2 SVGAGI, per germline. This CDR3 region has 11 residues. CDR3 region: CASRNGETQYF. The CDR3 DNA is TGTGCCAGCAGAAATGGGGAGACCCAGTACTTC.

The chain couples TRBV5-5 to TRBJ1-5; D ambiguous. This CDR3 has 15 amino acids. The germline V gene has CDR1 SGHKS and CDR2 YYEKEE (reference sequence). V was trimmed by 0 bases and J by 0 bases, leaving 7 bases between them. This chain's CDR3 is CASSLGPISNQPQHF. CDR3 nucleotide sequence: TGTGCCAGCAGCTTGGGGCCGATTAGCAATCAGCCCCAGCATTTT.

The chain combines TRBV20-1 with TRBJ2-3, with D possibly matching TRBD2 (5 bases). Trimming left V 2 bases short and J 0 bases short, with 15 bases between. The germline V gene encodes CDR1 DFQATT and CDR2 SNEGSKA (reference sequence). The CDR3 extends over 16 amino acids. The CDR3 protein is CSARKAETPSTDTQYF. CDR3 sequence (DNA): TGCAGTGCTAGAAAAGCGGAAACCCCTAGCACAGATACGCAGTATTTT.

This clonotype was observed at least ten times. The V and J genes are TRBV4-1 and TRBJ2-3, with D possibly being TRBD1 (5 bases). The CDR3 has 18 residues. V was clipped by 0 bases and J by 2 bases, with 18 bases between them. Germline loops: CDR1 MGHRA, CDR2 YSYEKL. Written as DNA, the CDR3 is TGCGCCAGCAGCCAAGAGGGGCCCCATTTCATGAACACAGATACGCAGTATTTT. It encodes CASSQEGPHFMNTDTQYF.

The rearrangement joins TRBV20-1 to TRBJ2-1; 7 bases are shared with TRBD1. The CDR3 loop spans 14 amino acids. V lost 7 bases and J lost 4; bases outside the gene matches: 10. Germline CDR1 reads DFQATT; CDR2 reads SNEGSKA (reference sequence). CDR3 loop: CSVRGRLGYNEQFF. DNA of the CDR3: TGCAGTGTCAGGGGGAGATTGGGATACAATGAGCAGTTCTTC.

The chain recombines TRBV20-1 with TRBJ1-1; no definite D call. Germline V CDR1 and CDR2: DFQATT, SNEGSKA (reference sequence). Trimming pared 0 bases from V and 0 bases from J, leaving 11 bases between. The CDR3 runs to 15 residues. The CDR3, as DNA: TGCAGTGCTAGAGAGGTGGGCAGCGTGAACACTGAAGCTTTCTTT. Protein: CSAREVGSVNTEAFF.

The table lists this clonotype with many counts. The rearrangement joins TRBV15 to TRBJ2-1; a possible D gene is TRBD1 (6 bases). Germline V gene lookup returns CDR1 LNHNV and CDR2 YYDKDF (reference sequence). With 0 bases removed from V and 4 bases from J, the gap between germline ends came to 10 bases. This CDR3 contains 15 residues. As DNA, the CDR3 is TGTGCCACCAGCAGAGAGCAGGGGTTTTACAATGAGCAGTTCTTC. As protein: CATSREQGFYNEQFF.

CDR3 in amino acids: CASRGAGTGNEKLFF. The CDR3 region has the DNA TGCGCCAGCAGAGGCGCCGGGACTGGAAATGAAAAACTGTTTTTT. The rearrangement links TRBV5-1 to TRBJ1-4; TRBD1 is a possible D gene (5 bases). V was clipped by 5 bases and J by 5 bases, with 16 bases between them. CDR3 length: 15 residues. CDR1 is SGHRS, CDR2 YFSETQ, per germline. The whole variable domain, remainder taken from reference TRBV5-1 and TRBJ1-4, is KAGVTQTPRYLIKTRGQQVTLSCSPISGHRSVSWYQQTPGQGLQFLFEYFSETQRNKGNFPGRFSGRQFSNSRSEMNVSTLELGDSALYLCASRGAGTGNEKLFFGSGTQLSVL.

The rearrangement joins TRBV5-5 to TRBJ2-3; D may be TRBD2 (6 bases). CDR1 and CDR2 from the germline V gene are SGHKS and YYEKEE (reference sequence). The CDR3 spans 15 residues. Trimming stripped 3 bases from V and 7 bases from J, with 18 bases between. This CDR3 is CASSYPGLDPNTQYF. CDR3 nucleotide sequence: TGTGCCAGCAGCTACCCGGGACTGGACCCTAATACGCAGTATTTT.

This clonotype was counted at least ten times. The CDR3 sequence is CSARDHSKGAPSYNEQFF. The CDR3 bases are TGCAGTGCTAGAGATCATTCGAAAGGGGCCCCCTCCTACAATGAGCAGTTCTTC. The V call is TRBV20-1, the J call TRBJ2-1, with D perhaps TRBD1 (5 bases). This CDR3 is 18 amino acids long. Germline V lookup: CDR1 DFQATT, CDR2 SNEGSKA (reference sequence). The V and J ends lost 0 bases and 0 bases respectively, with 18 bases between them.

In its sample, this clonotype was seen many times. This sequence joins TRBV29-1 and TRBJ2-7; tentative D call: TRBD1 (7 bases). The CDR3 is 15 residues long. The germline V gene has CDR1 SQVTM and CDR2 ANQGSEA. V was clipped by 7 bases and J by 1 base, with 20 bases between them. The CDR3 loop is CSATPSRGVSYEQYF. The CDR3 DNA reads TGCAGCGCCACCCCTTCCAGGGGGGTATCCTACGAGCAGTACTTC.

The rearrangement uses TRBV20-1 and TRBJ2-3; 9 positions agree with TRBD2. CDR1 is DFQATT, CDR2 SNEGSKA, per germline (reference sequence). This CDR3 spans 15 amino acids. V was clipped by 0 bases and J by 4 bases; unmatched bases: 5. The CDR3 spells CSARDAGGPPDTQYF. DNA of the CDR3: TGCAGTGCTAGAGACGCGGGAGGGCCCCCAGATACGCAGTATTTT.

This clonotype occurred many times. This chain connects TRBV9 to TRBJ2-1, with D hard to call. CDR3 size: 15 residues. Trimming left V 2 bases short and J 4 bases short, with 13 bases between. Per germline, CDR1 SGDLS and CDR2 YYNGEE. The CDR3 is CASSVYDSAYNEQFF. For the CDR3, the DNA is TGTGCCAGCAGCGTCTACGACTCCGCTTACAATGAGCAGTTCTTC.

This clonotype was picked up many times. V usage is TRBV28 and J usage is TRBJ1-2; 7 nucleotides agree with TRBD1. The V segment lost 8 bases and the J segment 8 bases; nucleotides outside the gene matches: 14. CDR1 is MDHEN, CDR2 SYDVKM, per germline. The CDR3 is 14 residues long. The CDR3 coding sequence is TGTGCCAGCTACAAGACAGGGCCCTATTACGGCTACACCTTC. It translates to CASYKTGPYYGYTF.

The chain is built from TRBV12-3 or TRBV12-4 and TRBJ2-7; 7 bases are shared with TRBD2. The CDR3 spans 14 residues. The J segment lost 0 bases and the V segment lost 4 bases, leaving 3 bases of the junction unmatched. CDR3 region: CASSWASGSYEQYF. The DNA for the CDR3 is TGTGCCAGCAGTTGGGCTAGCGGCTCCTACGAGCAGTACTTC.

The table lists this clonotype with a count of one. The chain carries TRBV9 and TRBJ2-2, with TRBD1 matching 9 bases. Unmatched junction bases numbered 8, after V lost 2 bases and J lost 3 bases. This CDR3 has 17 residues. From germline, CDR1 is SGDLS and CDR2 YYNGEE. The CDR3 sequence is CASSVNRGQVYTGELFF. DNA of the CDR3: TGTGCCAGCAGCGTGAACAGGGGGCAAGTTTACACCGGGGAGCTGTTTTTT.

The rearrangement links TRBV6-1 to TRBJ2-1; 10 bases match TRBD1. Germline CDR1 is MNHNS and CDR2 is SASEGT. This CDR3 comprises 16 residues. Losses at the gene ends were 6 bases for V and 7 bases for J; bases not matched to a gene: 12. CDR3: CASSPQGTGVTNEQFF. CDR3 nucleotide sequence: TGTGCCAGCAGCCCCCAGGGGACAGGGGTAACGAATGAGCAGTTCTTC.

V and J are TRBV7-2 and TRBJ2-1; 7 bases agree with TRBD2. Trimming cost V 5 bases and J 1 base; bases outside gene matches: 8. The CDR3 length is 16 residues. Germline assignment: CDR1 SGHTA and CDR2 FQGNSA. CDR3 in DNA: TGTGCCAGCAGCGCAAGCGGGATCCGATCCTACAATGAGCAGTTCTTC. Translated, it gives CASSASGIRSYNEQFF.

This chain uses TRBV5-1 with TRBJ1-5; 8 bases agree with TRBD1. Per germline, CDR1 SGHRS and CDR2 YFSETQ. This CDR3 spans 15 amino acids. Losses at the gene ends were 0 bases for V and 5 bases for J; bases not matched to a gene: 4. The CDR3 DNA reads as TGCGCCAGCAGCTTGGCAGGGACAGGAGATCAGCCCCAGCATTTT. Amino acids: CASSLAGTGDQPQHF.

This clonotype was picked up many times. This chain links TRBV27 with TRBJ2-3; D is uncertain. With 5 bases removed from V and 3 bases from J, the gap between germline ends came to 3 bases. The CDR3 is made up of 11 amino acids. The germline V gene encodes CDR1 MNHEY and CDR2 SMNVEV (reference sequence). This CDR3 is CASSDTDTQYF. The CDR3 DNA reads TGTGCCAGCAGTGATACAGATACGCAGTATTTT.

This clonotype showed up many times. The chain carries TRBV10-3 and TRBJ2-2; no firm D call. Germline loops: CDR1 ENHRY, CDR2 SYGVKD. Between the trimmed V and J ends, which lost 8 bases and 3 bases, there was a span of 4 bases. The CDR3 sequence is 11 residues long. DNA of the CDR3: TGTGCCATCTCCCACACCGGGGAGCTGTTTTTT. Amino acid sequence: CAISHTGELFF.

This clonotype was seen ten or more times. This chain connects TRBV7-2 to TRBJ1-2; D perhaps matches TRBD1 (6 bases). There are 15 residues in the CDR3. V was clipped by 5 bases and J by 8 bases, with 21 bases between them. The germline CDR1 and CDR2 sequences are SGHTA and FQGNSA. The CDR3 reads CASSRPTGRGLGYTF. Here the CDR3 DNA reads TGTGCCAGCAGCCGACCGACCGGACGGGGGCTGGGCTACACCTTC.